The 24 T cell receptor beta chains below were found in one sample sequenced in a study of T cell repertoires in cytomegalovirus infection. TCRdb recomputed calls from the reads with MiXCR, one row per CDR3 protein. The sample lists some 160,000 distinct CDR3 sequences, over 15% seen once, with approximately 19% in the top ten. Sequencing was performed on CD8+ T cells from PBMCs. All receptors come from a human donor in good health (CMV status not recorded). Some clones in this sample may be carry-over from other donors' samples.

This clonotype was detected ten times or more. This sequence joins TRBV7-2 and TRBJ2-2; D is ambiguous. The CDR3 totals 12 residues. Trimming took 3 bases from V and 4 from J, leaving 3 bases between them. In germline, CDR1 is SGHTA, CDR2 FQGNSA. The CDR3 loop is CASSLATGELFF. In DNA form, the CDR3 reads TGTGCCAGCAGCTTGGCCACCGGGGAGCTGTTTTTT.

This clonotype has more than one count but fewer than ten. This chain connects TRBV7-9 to TRBJ2-2; D unclear. CDR1 is SEHNR, CDR2 FQNEAQ, per germline (reference sequence). This CDR3 has 13 amino acids. With 0 bases removed from V and 3 bases from J, the gap between germline ends came to 2 bases. The CDR3 DNA reads TGTGCCAGCAGCTTAGCCTACACCGGGGAGCTGTTTTTT. Its translation: CASSLAYTGELFF.

The genes are TRBV20-1 and TRBJ1-6; D is unclear. This CDR3 comprises 15 residues. The V and J ends lost 1 base and 5 bases respectively, with 12 bases between them. Germline V gene data show CDR1 as DFQATT and CDR2 as SNEGSKA (reference sequence). The CDR3 here is CSARGEWTDNSPLHF. The CDR3 DNA reads as TGCAGTGCTAGAGGCGAATGGACGGATAATTCACCCCTCCACTTT.

This clonotype was detected a few times. CDR3 bases: TGTGCCAGCAGTGAAAGGGGGGCGGACCTCTATGGCTACACCTTC. Protein product: CASSERGADLYGYTF. The rearrangement joins TRBV25-1 to TRBJ1-2; D might be TRBD1 (6 bases). The CDR3 covers 15 residues. Looked up from germline, CDR1 is MGHDK and CDR2 is SYGVNS. Trimming pared 2 bases from V and 4 bases from J, leaving 14 bases between.

V is TRBV28 and J is TRBJ1-4; 8 nucleotides align to TRBD1. The J segment lost 3 bases and the V segment lost 1 base, leaving 1 base of the junction unmatched. Germline CDR1 is MDHEN and CDR2 is SYDVKM. The CDR3 runs 15 residues. The CDR3 DNA follows: TGTGCCAGCAGTTTATTGGACAGGGCTAATGAAAAACTGTTTTTT. This sequence encodes CASSLLDRANEKLFF. Variable domain in full (rest from reference TRBV28 and TRBJ1-4): DVKVTQSSRYLVKRTGEKVFLECVQDMDHENMFWYRQDPGLGLRLIYFSYDVKMKEKGDIPEGYSVSREKKERFSLILESASTNQTSMYLCASSLLDRANEKLFFGSGTQLSVL.

This clonotype occurred a few times. The chain combines TRBV7-9 with TRBJ2-7, with 8 bases lining up with TRBD2. Germline values: CDR1 SEHNR, CDR2 FQNEAQ (reference sequence). The CDR3 consists of 13 residues. V shed 10 bases and J 5 bases; nucleotides not matched to a gene: 10. The CDR3 loop is CAIPTAGAHEQYF. The CDR3 coding sequence is TGTGCCATTCCAACAGCGGGGGCGCACGAGCAGTACTTC.

This clonotype came up a few times. The chain recombines TRBV7-9 with TRBJ1-4, with a possible D match to TRBD1 (5 bases). The V end lost 2 bases, the J end lost 4 bases, and 8 bases lay between the germline ends. From germline, CDR1 is SEHNR and CDR2 FQNEAQ (reference sequence). CDR3 length: 14 residues. The CDR3 DNA sequence: TGTGCCAGCAGCTTACAGGGACTTAATGAAAAACTGTTTTTT. As protein: CASSLQGLNEKLFF.

The rearrangement links TRBV28 to TRBJ1-5; D remains ambiguous. Between the trimmed V and J ends, which lost 4 bases and 0 bases, there was a span of 13 bases. The CDR3 runs 16 residues. Germline CDR1 MDHEN, CDR2 SYDVKM. CDR3 sequence: CASSSPTAYSNQPQHF. The CDR3 DNA follows: TGTGCCAGCAGTTCTCCGACGGCCTATAGCAATCAGCCCCAGCATTTT.

The sample holds a few counts of this clonotype. The rearrangement uses TRBV7-9 and TRBJ2-7; perhaps TRBD2 as D (5 bases). Germline values: CDR1 SEHNR, CDR2 FQNEAQ (reference sequence). The CDR3 consists of 13 residues. V lost 5 bases and J lost 4, with 12 bases in between. The CDR3 bases are TGTGCCAGCAGCACCGCGAGGGAGTACGAGCAGTACTTC. Translation gives CASSTAREYEQYF.

The V gene is TRBV28, the J gene TRBJ2-3; D uncertain. Deletions cut 5 bases from V and 5 bases from J, with 8 bases between. The CDR3 has 12 amino acids. In germline, CDR1 is MDHEN, CDR2 SYDVKM. In DNA, the CDR3 is TGTGCCAGCAGTCTGAAAATAGATACGCAGTATTTT. As protein: CASSLKIDTQYF.

This clonotype was counted many times. The chain joins TRBV7-8 to TRBJ2-3, with 8 nucleotides matching TRBD2. Germline V gene lookup returns CDR1 SGHVS and CDR2 FQNEAQ. CDR3 length equals 15 residues. The ends lost 4 bases at V and 4 bases at J; junction bases unmatched: 7. The CDR3 coding sequence is TGTGCCAGCAGCTCTTTAGCGGGGACCTCAGATACGCAGTATTTT. Protein sequence: CASSSLAGTSDTQYF.

The chain recombines TRBV30 with TRBJ2-3; no clear D gene. Germline CDR1 is GTSNPN and CDR2 is SVGIG (reference sequence). The CDR3 is 14 residues long. V lost 2 bases and J lost 2, with 11 bases in between. The CDR3 DNA reads TGTGCCTGGAGTAGGGCGGCGTCCACAGATACGCAGTATTTT. Encoded protein: CAWSRAASTDTQYF.

The chain uses TRBV6-8 and TRBJ2-1, with D possibly TRBD1 on 5 matching bases. Per germline, CDR1 MNHGY and CDR2 SAAAGT. Deletions cut 10 bases from V and 10 bases from J, with 20 bases between. The CDR3 extends over 13 amino acids. The CDR3 bases are TGTGCCATCCAACCCACAAGTGGGGCCGAGCAGTTCTTC. Residues: CAIQPTSGAEQFF.

The gene calls are TRBV12-3 or TRBV12-4 and TRBJ2-2, with D maybe TRBD1 (5 bases). CDR3 size: 14 residues. The V and J ends lost 3 bases and 6 bases respectively, with 11 bases between them. The CDR3 reads CASSFTGYPGELFF. The CDR3 DNA sequence: TGTGCCAGCAGTTTCACAGGTTATCCCGGGGAGCTGTTTTTT.

This clonotype was detected a few times. The chain carries TRBV7-7 and TRBJ2-1, with D perhaps TRBD1 (5 bases). The CDR3 is made up of 15 amino acids. V lost 3 bases and J 0 bases, leaving 9 bases between the germline ends. Per germline, CDR1 SSHAT and CDR2 FNYEAQ (reference sequence). The CDR3 bases are TGTGCCAGCAGCTTTGGAGACAGCTCCTACAATGAGCAGTTCTTC. This codes for CASSFGDSSYNEQFF.

The chain recombines TRBV29-1 with TRBJ2-6; 9 bases align to TRBD1. This CDR3 comprises 16 residues. V lost 6 bases and J lost 2; bases outside the gene matches: 8. Germline V gene data show CDR1 as SQVTM and CDR2 as ANQGSEA. The CDR3 protein is CSVRDRDLPGANVLTF. The CDR3 nucleotides read TGCAGCGTCCGGGACAGGGATCTCCCTGGGGCCAACGTCCTGACTTTC.

This clonotype was observed a few times. The rearrangement links TRBV28 to TRBJ1-2; a possible D gene is TRBD1 (5 bases). Germline CDR1 and CDR2: MDHEN and SYDVKM. The CDR3 length is 15 residues. V lost 2 bases and J lost 4, with 14 bases in between. The CDR3 DNA reads as TGTGCCAGCAGTTTAAGAACAGGACCTCTCTATGGCTACACCTTC. Translating it yields CASSLRTGPLYGYTF.

The chain couples TRBV28 to TRBJ2-1, with D possibly being TRBD1 or TRBD2 (5 bases each). Between the trimmed V and J ends, which lost 4 bases and 3 bases, there was a span of 16 bases. There are 16 residues in the CDR3. Germline V gives CDR1 MDHEN, CDR2 SYDVKM. The CDR3 region is CASSSGPPTVYNEQFF. As DNA, the CDR3 is TGTGCCAGCAGTTCGGGACCTCCCACCGTCTACAATGAGCAGTTCTTC.

This clonotype appeared a few times. This sequence joins TRBV12-3 or TRBV12-4 and TRBJ2-7; 7 positions match TRBD2. Losses at the gene ends were 6 bases for V and 6 bases for J; bases not matched to a gene: 11. The CDR3 length is 14 residues. This CDR3 is CASSPGLDWGEQYF. CDR3 nucleotide sequence: TGTGCCAGCAGCCCCGGACTAGACTGGGGCGAGCAGTACTTC.

This rearrangement joins TRBV28 to TRBJ2-7, with 11 bases aligning to TRBD1. Unmatched junction bases numbered 3, after V lost 5 bases and J lost 0 bases. The germline gives CDR1 MDHEN, CDR2 SYDVKM. The CDR3 totals 15 residues. The CDR3 region has the DNA TGTGCCAGCAGTGTGGGACAGGGGGGCTCCTACGAGCAGTACTTC. Translation gives CASSVGQGGSYEQYF.

The chain joins TRBV6-5 to TRBJ1-2, with 7 bases aligning to TRBD1. The CDR3 is 15 residues long. Trimming took 4 bases from V and 1 from J; bases not matched to a gene: 6. Germline V gene lookup returns CDR1 MNHEY and CDR2 SVGAGI. In DNA form, the CDR3 reads TGTGCCAGCAGTTCCTGGGACAGAAATAACTATGGCTACACCTTC. Its translation is CASSSWDRNNYGYTF.

As to this clonotype: As the CDR3 is not closed by the conserved phenylalanine or tryptophan, this likely results from a read error. The genes are TRBV11-1 and TRBJ1-1; D gene ambiguous. This CDR3 has 12 residues. Germline CDR1 SGHAT, CDR2 FQDESV (reference sequence). The germline V and J ends were trimmed by 2 bases and 7 bases, with 8 bases remaining between them. CDR3 sequence: CASSLPGNEAFL. The CDR3 nucleotides are TGTGCCAGCAGCTTACCCGGGAATGAAGCTTTCTTG.

The rearrangement uses TRBV20-1 and TRBJ1-1, with a weak D call TRBD1 (5 bases). This CDR3 is built from 15 residues. V was pared by 4 bases and J by 4 bases, with 19 bases between. Germline V CDR1 and CDR2: DFQATT, SNEGSKA (reference sequence). The CDR3 loop is CSATYLGRRSTEAFF. The CDR3 DNA follows: TGCAGTGCTACGTATTTGGGACGGAGGTCCACTGAAGCTTTCTTT.

This clonotype has only a few counts. This sequence joins TRBV29-1 and TRBJ1-1; D gene unclear. V was pared by 4 bases and J by 0 bases, with 0 bases between. CDR3 length: 10 residues. CDR1 SQVTM and CDR2 ANQGSEA come from the germline V gene. CDR3 sequence (DNA): TGCAGCGTTGTGAACACTGAAGCTTTCTTT. It is translated as CSVVNTEAFF.